The clone carrying this T cell receptor beta chain has a single count. Its antigen is currently unknown. Germline-derived CDR1 and CDR2 are SGDLS and YYNGEE. V dropped 2 bases and J dropped 3; count of bases not matched to a gene: 7. The CDR3 consists of 16 residues. This sample stems from a study of T cell responses to AZD1222 COVID-19 vaccine. Study information: Second-dose intervals of approximately 4 or approximately 12 weeks were pooled.

Sequenced by immunoSEQ multiplex PCR; TCRdb stores in-frame clones only, minus some. This sample has approximately 150,000 clones; around 90% occur once, and the top ten carry about 2.8%. Whole-study findings and limits: Donors were largely white British and mainly female; clonal diversity was possibly underestimated. Among spike-specific TCRs, nearly half reportedly target unmutated variant regions. Of the AZD1222 recipients, only five to seven were seropositive at baseline.

V is TRBV9 and J is TRBJ1-1; 10 positions agree with TRBD1. The clonotype originates from an adult in good health. This material consisted of peripheral blood, taken on day 0 of AZD1222 vaccination. Here the CDR3 reads CASSVGDRGWDTEAFF. CDR3 coding DNA: TGTGCCAGCAGCGTGGGGGACAGGGGTTGGGACACTGAAGCTTTCTTT.